This TCR beta chain was obtained from a study of blood T cell repertoires in COVID-19 (dated by TCRdb to 2018 to 2021). Background for the entire study: Samples from collaborators originated in the United States, Italy and Spain and spanned both the acute and convalescent phases of COVID-19. The material from the prospective study consisted of cDNA or gDNA derived from T cells, B-cell-depleted T cells, or PBMCs. The dataset comprised deeply sampled blood TCRbeta repertoires from subjects exposed to, actively infected with, or recovered from COVID-19. The repertoires were released in a freely available public database intended as a resource for research on the immune response to SARS-CoV-2. Samples were obtained from the ongoing ImmuneRACE study (first 160 participants) and from about 1,300 subjects provided by 6 global collaborators. Sample metadata almost always included a de-identified subject ID, COVID-19 status, age in years and sex. Where HLA class I and class II types were available, the types were taken from metadata supplied by the sample provider, not from assay-based typing. What the study reported, not specific to this receptor: The amount of clinical and demographic metadata varied by source and participant and was provided uncurated.

TCRbeta CDR3 regions were amplified from genomic DNA by means of the immunoSEQ Assay, a bias-controlled multiplex PCR. In the source study's methods: Nucleated cell counts per sample were estimated from amplification of reference gene primers within the assay. Sequence reads were collapsed and filtered to measure the absolute abundance of every unique TCRbeta CDR3 rearrangement. Productive Simpson clonality was computed per sample as the square root of Simpson's diversity index over productive rearrangements. This is the immuneACCESS table as TCRdb keeps it, with only in-frame sequences that have V and J called. A part of the clones is gone; compared with another copy, unresolved V genes explain less than half, and the rest is unexplained. Clone size and V and J calls were adopted from that table, with D and trimming inferred from the DNA. In this sample the table shows 95,000 to 150,000 clones, more than 75% of which occur a single time. Of the sample, less than 2% falls within the top ten clones.

Collaborating institutions collected whole blood in K2EDTA tubes following their own protocols. For TCRbeta analysis, collaborator samples were shipped as frozen whole blood, as isolated PBMCs, or as DNA extracted from either sample type. CDR1 and CDR2, looked up from the germline V gene, are SGHRS and YFSETQ. Trimming removed 1 base from V and 0 bases from J, leaving 8 bases between the germline ends. The CDR3 numbers 14 residues from cysteine through phenylalanine. Only CDR3 DNA is held: 42 bases, read in frame from base 1. A remark on this clone: Its specific antigen is unknown. Per-base quality was not reported, and no clone a single base away is much larger than it.

This TCR derives from a human donor in a cohort sampled during active COVID-19. The sequenced sample consisted of peripheral blood. The chain links TRBV5-1 with TRBJ2-7; the D segment could be TRBD1, given 6 matching bases. The CDR3 protein sequence reads: CASSLQGPSYEQYF. The nucleotide sequence is TGCGCCAGCAGCTTGCAGGGGCCCTCCTACGAGCAGTACTTC.